Listed below are T cell receptor beta chains from one sample, sequenced in a study of blood T cell repertoires in COVID-19. Repertoires were generated with immunoSEQ multiplex PCR, while TCRdb's copy carries only in-frame clones and drops some. Of 80,000 to 95,000 clones listed, 60% to 85% were seen once; the top ten hold roughly a tenth. Specimen: peripheral blood. These receptor sequences come from an elderly woman with acute or convalescent COVID-19. Each CDR3 is given with its conserved first and last residue. A D gene is named only where the DNA matches it firmly. A row's size may be missing; if present it is once, few, many or a size class.

J: TRBJ1-2; V: TRBV7-2; size: -; length: 15; D: TRBD1; CDR3: CASSSSTGNNYGYTF; DNA: TGTGCCAGCAGCTCTTCGACAGGGAATAACTATGGCTACACCTTC
J: TRBJ1-2; V: TRBV5-1; size: -; length: 14; D: TRBD1; CDR3: CASSLAGGANGYTF; DNA: TGCGCCAGCAGCTTGGCAGGGGGCGCGAACGGCTACACCTTC
J: TRBJ1-5; V: TRBV19; size: -; length: 16; D: TRBD1; CDR3: CASSYLRGNSNQPQHF; DNA: TGTGCCAGTAGTTATCTCAGGGGGAATAGCAATCAGCCCCAGCATTTT
J: TRBJ2-2; V: TRBV6-2/TRBV6-3; size: -; length: 16; D: TRBD2; CDR3: CASSPGASGVTGELFF; DNA: TGTGCCAGCAGCCCTGGGGCTAGCGGGGTCACCGGGGAGCTGTTTTTT
J: TRBJ2-7; V: TRBV4-3; size: -; length: 12; D: -; CDR3: CASSQLSDEQYF; DNA: TGCGCCAGCAGCCAACTCTCCGACGAGCAGTACTTC
J: TRBJ1-2; V: TRBV29-1; size: -; length: 12; D: -; CDR3: CSVGGQNYGYTF; DNA: TGCAGCGTTGGGGGACAAAACTATGGCTACACCTTC
J: TRBJ1-2; V: TRBV7-3; size: -; length: 15; D: TRBD1; CDR3: CASSSSYSGGDGYTF; DNA: TGTGCCAGCAGCTCCTCGTACTCAGGGGGCGATGGCTACACCTTC
J: TRBJ2-7; V: TRBV10-3; size: -; length: 14; D: TRBD1; CDR3: CAIRAGTGGAEQYF; DNA: TGTGCCATCAGAGCCGGGACAGGGGGCGCCGAGCAGTACTTC
J: TRBJ2-3; V: TRBV4-3; size: -; length: 14; D: -; CDR3: CASSQSGSTDTQYF; DNA: TGCGCCAGCAGCCAAAGCGGCAGCACAGATACGCAGTATTTT
J: TRBJ2-7; V: TRBV5-6; size: -; length: 16; D: TRBD2; CDR3: CASSPPGLAVVYEQYF; DNA: TGTGCCAGCAGCCCCCCGGGACTAGCGGTCGTCTACGAGCAGTACTTC
J: TRBJ2-5; V: TRBV20-1; size: -; length: 16; D: -; CDR3: CSASMVQGNNKETQYF; DNA: TGCAGTGCTAGTATGGTGCAGGGTAACAACAAAGAGACCCAGTACTTC
J: TRBJ1-3; V: TRBV19; size: -; length: 16; D: TRBD1; CDR3: CASSTGTAFSGNTIYF; DNA: TGTGCCAGTAGTACCGGGACAGCCTTCTCTGGAAACACCATATATTTT
J: TRBJ1-6; V: TRBV4-1; size: -; length: 13; D: -; CDR3: CASSQPGNSPLHF; DNA: TGCGCCAGCAGCCAACCGGGGAATTCACCCCTCCACTTT
J: TRBJ2-7; V: TRBV6-6; size: -; length: 13; D: -; CDR3: CASTSSPSLEQYF; DNA: TGTGCCAGCACCTCAAGTCCCAGTCTCGAGCAGTACTTC
J: TRBJ1-1; V: TRBV25-1; size: few; length: 14; D: -; CDR3: CASSDNRDGAEAFF; DNA: TGTGCCAGCAGTGATAACAGGGACGGGGCTGAAGCTTTCTTT
J: TRBJ1-4; V: TRBV4-1; size: -; length: 15; D: TRBD1; CDR3: CASSPGQEVNEKLFF; DNA: TGCGCCAGCAGCCCTGGACAGGAAGTTAATGAAAAACTGTTTTTT
J: TRBJ1-2; V: TRBV30; size: -; length: 16; D: -; CDR3: CAWTPVDNLARYGYTF; DNA: TGTGCCTGGACCCCCGTTGACAACTTGGCACGCTATGGCTACACCTTC
J: TRBJ2-3; V: TRBV18; size: -; length: 16; D: TRBD2; CDR3: CASSSSRREWGDTQYF; DNA: TGTGCCAGCTCATCCTCACGGCGGGAGTGGGGAGATACGCAGTATTTT
J: TRBJ1-2; V: TRBV5-1; size: -; length: 15; D: TRBD1; CDR3: CASSPQTGGVYGYTF; DNA: TGCGCCAGCAGCCCCCAGACAGGGGGGGTCTATGGCTACACCTTC
J: TRBJ2-3; V: TRBV19; size: -; length: 12; D: -; CDR3: CASKYTEGTQYF; DNA: TGTGCCAGTAAGTACACAGAAGGCACGCAGTATTTT
J: TRBJ1-2; V: TRBV24-1; size: few; length: 15; D: TRBD1; CDR3: CATSDAGTGAYGYTF; DNA: TGTGCCACCAGTGATGCCGGGACAGGGGCCTATGGCTACACCTTC
J: TRBJ2-7; V: TRBV16; size: once; length: 18; D: TRBD2; CDR3: CASSLDRASGGFSYEQYF; DNA: TGTGCCAGCAGCCTCGACCGGGCTAGCGGGGGCTTCTCCTACGAGCAGTACTTC
J: TRBJ1-2; V: TRBV5-4; size: -; length: 16; D: -; CDR3: CASSHQTGGTPYGYTF; DNA: TGTGCCAGCAGCCATCAGACAGGAGGCACACCATATGGCTACACCTTC
J: TRBJ1-2; V: TRBV5-1; size: -; length: 14; D: -; CDR3: CASSLGGPSGGYTF; DNA: TGCGCCAGCAGCTTAGGGGGACCGTCCGGTGGCTACACCTTC
J: TRBJ1-3; V: TRBV7-8; size: -; length: 16; D: -; CDR3: CASSLARESGGNTIYF; DNA: TGTGCCAGCAGCTTAGCGCGGGAGTCAGGGGGAAACACCATATATTTT
J: TRBJ2-2; V: TRBV5-1; size: -; length: 14; D: -; CDR3: CASSGYRETGELFF; DNA: TGCGCCAGCAGCGGGTACAGGGAAACCGGGGAGCTGTTTTTT
J: TRBJ1-2; V: TRBV11-2; size: -; length: 16; D: TRBD1; CDR3: CASSLPYRGRNYGYTF; DNA: TGTGCCAGCAGCCTGCCGTACAGGGGGCGGAACTATGGCTACACCTTC
J: TRBJ1-1; V: TRBV7-3; size: -; length: 13; D: -; CDR3: CASSSLANTEAFF; DNA: TGTGCCAGCAGCTCACTCGCGAACACTGAAGCTTTCTTT
J: TRBJ2-2; V: TRBV30; size: -; length: 15; D: TRBD2; CDR3: CAYLSGLAGHGELFF; DNA: TGTGCCTACCTATCGGGACTAGCGGGTCACGGGGAGCTGTTTTTT
J: TRBJ2-7; V: TRBV4-1; size: -; length: 16; D: -; CDR3: CASSQDSGTWPYEQYF; DNA: TGCGCCAGCAGCCAAGATTCAGGGACATGGCCCTACGAGCAGTACTTC
J: TRBJ1-1; V: TRBV4-1; size: few; length: 12; D: -; CDR3: CASSQPDTEAFF; DNA: TGCGCCAGCAGCCAGCCGGACACTGAAGCTTTCTTT
J: TRBJ2-7; V: TRBV11-3; size: -; length: 13; D: -; CDR3: CASSPRGGGEQYF; DNA: TGTGCCAGCAGCCCACGAGGAGGTGGCGAGCAGTACTTC
J: TRBJ2-3; V: TRBV7-3; size: -; length: 14; D: -; CDR3: CASSLTPLADTQYF; DNA: TGTGCCAGCAGCTTAACTCCACTCGCAGATACGCAGTATTTT